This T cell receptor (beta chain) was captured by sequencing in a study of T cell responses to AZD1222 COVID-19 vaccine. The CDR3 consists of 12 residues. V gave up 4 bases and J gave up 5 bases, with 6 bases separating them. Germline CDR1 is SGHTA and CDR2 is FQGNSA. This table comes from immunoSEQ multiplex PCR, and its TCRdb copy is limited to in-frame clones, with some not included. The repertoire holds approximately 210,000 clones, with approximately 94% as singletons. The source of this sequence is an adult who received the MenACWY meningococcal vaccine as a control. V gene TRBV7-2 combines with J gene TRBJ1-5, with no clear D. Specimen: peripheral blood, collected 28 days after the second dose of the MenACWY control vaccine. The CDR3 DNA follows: TGTGCCAGCAGCTGGGCACATCAGCCCCAGCATTTT. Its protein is CASSWAHQPQHF.